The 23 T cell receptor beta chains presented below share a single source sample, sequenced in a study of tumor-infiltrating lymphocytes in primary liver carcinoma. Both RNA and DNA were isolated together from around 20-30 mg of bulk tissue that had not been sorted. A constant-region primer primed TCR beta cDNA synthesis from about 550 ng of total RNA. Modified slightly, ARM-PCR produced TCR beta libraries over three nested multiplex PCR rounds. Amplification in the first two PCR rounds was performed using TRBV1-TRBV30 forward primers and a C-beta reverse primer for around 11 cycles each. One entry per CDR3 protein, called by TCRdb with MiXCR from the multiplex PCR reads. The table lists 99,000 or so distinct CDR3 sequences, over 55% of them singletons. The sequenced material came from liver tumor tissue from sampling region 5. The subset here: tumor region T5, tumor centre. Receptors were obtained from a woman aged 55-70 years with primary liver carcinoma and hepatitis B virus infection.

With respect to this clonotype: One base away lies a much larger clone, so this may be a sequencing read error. CDR3 loop: CASRLGTRGTDTQYF. In DNA, the CDR3 is TGTGCCAGCCGACTTGGGACCCGGGGCACAGATACGCAGTATTTT. V is TRBV7-8 and J is TRBJ2-3; D might be TRBD1 or TRBD2, each matching 5 bases. The V gene's germline CDR1 is SGHVS and CDR2 FQNEAQ. This CDR3 region has 15 residues. Trimming shortened V by 8 bases and J by 1 base, and 16 bases separated the two germline ends.

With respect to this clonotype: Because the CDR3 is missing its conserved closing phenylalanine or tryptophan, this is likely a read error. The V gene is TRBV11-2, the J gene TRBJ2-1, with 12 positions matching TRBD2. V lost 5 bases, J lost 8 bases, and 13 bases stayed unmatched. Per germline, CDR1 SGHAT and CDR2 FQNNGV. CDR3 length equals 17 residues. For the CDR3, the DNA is TGTGCCAGCAGCAGGAGCCTAGCGGGAGGGCTGGGGGATGAGCAGTTCCTC. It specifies CASSRSLAGGLGDEQFL.

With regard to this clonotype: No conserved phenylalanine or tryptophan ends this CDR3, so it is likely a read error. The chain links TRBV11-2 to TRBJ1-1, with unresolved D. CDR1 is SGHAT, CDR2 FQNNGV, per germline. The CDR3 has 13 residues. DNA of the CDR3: TGTACCTACCGGGAGTTACGGAACACTGAAGCTTTCTCT. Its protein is CTYRELRNTEAFS.

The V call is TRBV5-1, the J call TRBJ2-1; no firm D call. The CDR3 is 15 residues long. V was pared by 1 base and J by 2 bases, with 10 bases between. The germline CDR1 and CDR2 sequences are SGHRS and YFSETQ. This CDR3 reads CASSLPSHAYNEQFF. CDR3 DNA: TGCGCCAGCAGCTTGCCTAGTCACGCCTACAATGAGCAGTTCTTC.

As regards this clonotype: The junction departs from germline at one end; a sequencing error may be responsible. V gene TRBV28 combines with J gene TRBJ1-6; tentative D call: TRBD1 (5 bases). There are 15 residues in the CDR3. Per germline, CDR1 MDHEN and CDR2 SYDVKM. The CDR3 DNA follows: TGTGCCAGCAATTTAGGGTCCAGCCGCAGGGAACCCCTCCACTTT. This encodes CASNLGSSRREPLHF.

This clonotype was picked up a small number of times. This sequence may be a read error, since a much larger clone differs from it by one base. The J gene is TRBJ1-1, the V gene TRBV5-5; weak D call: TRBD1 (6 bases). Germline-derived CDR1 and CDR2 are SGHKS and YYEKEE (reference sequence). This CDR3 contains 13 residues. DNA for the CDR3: TGTGCCAGCAGCGGGGGCTCTAACACTGAAGCTTCCTTT. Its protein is CASSGGSNTEASF.

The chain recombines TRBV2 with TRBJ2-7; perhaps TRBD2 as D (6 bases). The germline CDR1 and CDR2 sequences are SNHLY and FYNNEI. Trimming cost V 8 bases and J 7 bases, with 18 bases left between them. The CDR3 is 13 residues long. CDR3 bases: TGTGCCAGCCGTCGGAATCCGGCGGGGGAGCAGTACTTC. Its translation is CASRRNPAGEQYF.

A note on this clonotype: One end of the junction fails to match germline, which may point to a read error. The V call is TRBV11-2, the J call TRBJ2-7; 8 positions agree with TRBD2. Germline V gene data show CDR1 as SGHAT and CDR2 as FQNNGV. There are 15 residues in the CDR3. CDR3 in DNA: TGTGTCAGCAGCGTAGAAGCGGGGGCCTCCTATGAGCAGTACTTC. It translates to CVSSVEAGASYEQYF.

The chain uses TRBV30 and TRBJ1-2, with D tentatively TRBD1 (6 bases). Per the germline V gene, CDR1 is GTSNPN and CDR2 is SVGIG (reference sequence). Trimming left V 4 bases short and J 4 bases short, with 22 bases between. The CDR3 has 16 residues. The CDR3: CAWNVSQGVGIYGYTF. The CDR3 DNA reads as TGTGCCTGGAATGTTTCACAGGGAGTCGGCATCTATGGCTACACCTTC.

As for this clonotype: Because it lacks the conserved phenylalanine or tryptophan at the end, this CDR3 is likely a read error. CDR3 amino acids: CASSTGALGYEQFL. CDR3 bases: TGTGCCAGCAGTACAGGGGCTCTGGGATATGAGCAGTTCTTA. This chain uses TRBV6-1 with TRBJ2-1; 7 bases match TRBD1. Per the germline V gene, CDR1 is MNHNS and CDR2 is SASEGT. The CDR3 is made up of 14 amino acids. The trim removed 5 bases at V and 8 bases at J, leaving 9 bases unmatched.

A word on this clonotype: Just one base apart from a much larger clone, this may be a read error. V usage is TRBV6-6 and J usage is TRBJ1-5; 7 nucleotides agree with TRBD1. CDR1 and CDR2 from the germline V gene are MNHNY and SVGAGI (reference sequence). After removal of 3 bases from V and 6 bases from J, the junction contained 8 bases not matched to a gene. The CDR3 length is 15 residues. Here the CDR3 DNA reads TGTGCCAGCAGTTATTTTGGACAGGACGGTCAGCCCCAGCATTTT. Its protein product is CASSYFGQDGQPQHF.

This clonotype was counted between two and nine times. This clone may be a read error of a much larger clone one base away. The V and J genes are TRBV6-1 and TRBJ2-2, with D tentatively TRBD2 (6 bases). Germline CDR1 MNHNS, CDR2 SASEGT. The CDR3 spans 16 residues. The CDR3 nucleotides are TGTGTCAGCAGTGGCTATGGGACTCCCTTCACCGGGGAGCTGTTTTTT. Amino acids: CVSSGYGTPFTGELFF.

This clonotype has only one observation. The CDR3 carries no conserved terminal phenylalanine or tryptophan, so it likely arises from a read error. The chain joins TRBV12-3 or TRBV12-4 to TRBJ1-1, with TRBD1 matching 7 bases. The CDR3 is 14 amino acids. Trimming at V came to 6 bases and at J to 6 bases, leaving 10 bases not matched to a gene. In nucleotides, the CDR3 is TGTGCCAGCAGCCCGCAGGGGGGGCTCTCTGAAGCTTTCCTT. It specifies CASSPQGGLSEAFL.

The CDR3 nucleotides are TGTGCCAGCAGTTTCCCCCGTGGGTGGCGGGAGGACTACGAGCAGTACTTC. It encodes CASSFPRGWREDYEQYF. V gene TRBV28 combines with J gene TRBJ2-7, with 8 bases identical to TRBD2. The CDR3 runs 17 residues. With 3 bases clipped from V and 3 bases from J, the junction kept 13 bases outside the gene matches. Germline V gene lookup returns CDR1 MDHEN and CDR2 SYDVKM.

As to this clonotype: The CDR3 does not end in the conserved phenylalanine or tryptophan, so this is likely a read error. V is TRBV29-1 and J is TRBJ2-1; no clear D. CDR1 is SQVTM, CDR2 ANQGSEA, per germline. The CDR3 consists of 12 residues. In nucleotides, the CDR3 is TGCACCGTTGAAGGGTTGTGGAATGAGCAGTTCCTC. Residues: CTVEGLWNEQFL.

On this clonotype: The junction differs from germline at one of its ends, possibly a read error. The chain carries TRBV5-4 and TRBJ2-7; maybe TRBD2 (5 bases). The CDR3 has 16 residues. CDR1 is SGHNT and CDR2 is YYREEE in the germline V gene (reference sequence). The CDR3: CAGSPRGGGRAYEQYF. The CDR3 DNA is TGTGCCGGCAGCCCCCGCGGAGGTGGCAGAGCCTACGAGCAATACTTC. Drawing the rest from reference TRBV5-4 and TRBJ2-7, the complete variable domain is ETGVTQSPTHLIKTRGQQVTLRCSSQSGHNTVSWYQQALGQGPQFIFQYYREEENGRGNFPPRFSGLQFPNYSSELNVNALELDDSALYLCAGSPRGGGRAYEQYFGPGTRLTVT.

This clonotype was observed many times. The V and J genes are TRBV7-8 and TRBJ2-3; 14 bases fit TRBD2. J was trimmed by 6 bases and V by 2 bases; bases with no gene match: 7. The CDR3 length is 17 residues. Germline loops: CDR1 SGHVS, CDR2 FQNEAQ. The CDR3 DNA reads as TGTGCCAGCAGCTTAATTGGACTAGCGGGAGGAGTGGATACGCAGTATTTT. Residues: CASSLIGLAGGVDTQYF.

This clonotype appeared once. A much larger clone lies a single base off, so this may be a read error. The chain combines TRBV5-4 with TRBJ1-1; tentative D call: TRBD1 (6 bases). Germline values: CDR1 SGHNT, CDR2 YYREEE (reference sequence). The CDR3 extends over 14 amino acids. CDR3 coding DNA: TGTGCCGGCAGCTCAGAACAGGGAGACACTGAAGCTTTCTTT. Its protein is CAGSSEQGDTEAFF.

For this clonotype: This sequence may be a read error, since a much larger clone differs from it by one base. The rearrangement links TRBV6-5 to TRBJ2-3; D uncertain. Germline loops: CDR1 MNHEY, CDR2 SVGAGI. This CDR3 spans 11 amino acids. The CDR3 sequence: CASRSIDTQYF. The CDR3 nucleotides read TGTGCCAGCAGGAGCATAGATACGCAGTATTTT.

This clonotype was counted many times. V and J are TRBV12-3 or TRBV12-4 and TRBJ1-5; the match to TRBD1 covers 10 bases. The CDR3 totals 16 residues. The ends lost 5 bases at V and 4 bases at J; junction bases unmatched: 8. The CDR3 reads CASSTRPGQGNQPQHF. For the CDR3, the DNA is TGTGCCAGCAGTACGAGGCCGGGACAGGGGAATCAGCCCCAGCATTTT.

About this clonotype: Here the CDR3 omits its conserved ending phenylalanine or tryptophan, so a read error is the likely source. As DNA, the CDR3 is TGTGCCAGCAGTTCAGGGGCCCAAAAGACCCAGTACATC. It encodes CASSSGAQKTQYI. The chain uses TRBV12-3 or TRBV12-4 and TRBJ2-5; a possible D gene is TRBD1 (6 bases). The CDR3 sequence is 13 residues long.

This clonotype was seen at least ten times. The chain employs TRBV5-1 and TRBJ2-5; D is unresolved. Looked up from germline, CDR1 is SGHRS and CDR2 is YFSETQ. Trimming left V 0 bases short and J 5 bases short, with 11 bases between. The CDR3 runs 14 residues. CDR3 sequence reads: CASSLEGNGETQYF. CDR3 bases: TGCGCCAGCAGCTTGGAAGGGAACGGGGAGACCCAGTACTTC.

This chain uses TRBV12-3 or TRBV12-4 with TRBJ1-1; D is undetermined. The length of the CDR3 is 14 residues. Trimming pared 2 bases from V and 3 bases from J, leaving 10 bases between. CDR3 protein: CASSLSDKYTEAFF. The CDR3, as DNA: TGTGCCAGCAGTTTATCGGATAAGTACACTGAAGCTTTCTTT.